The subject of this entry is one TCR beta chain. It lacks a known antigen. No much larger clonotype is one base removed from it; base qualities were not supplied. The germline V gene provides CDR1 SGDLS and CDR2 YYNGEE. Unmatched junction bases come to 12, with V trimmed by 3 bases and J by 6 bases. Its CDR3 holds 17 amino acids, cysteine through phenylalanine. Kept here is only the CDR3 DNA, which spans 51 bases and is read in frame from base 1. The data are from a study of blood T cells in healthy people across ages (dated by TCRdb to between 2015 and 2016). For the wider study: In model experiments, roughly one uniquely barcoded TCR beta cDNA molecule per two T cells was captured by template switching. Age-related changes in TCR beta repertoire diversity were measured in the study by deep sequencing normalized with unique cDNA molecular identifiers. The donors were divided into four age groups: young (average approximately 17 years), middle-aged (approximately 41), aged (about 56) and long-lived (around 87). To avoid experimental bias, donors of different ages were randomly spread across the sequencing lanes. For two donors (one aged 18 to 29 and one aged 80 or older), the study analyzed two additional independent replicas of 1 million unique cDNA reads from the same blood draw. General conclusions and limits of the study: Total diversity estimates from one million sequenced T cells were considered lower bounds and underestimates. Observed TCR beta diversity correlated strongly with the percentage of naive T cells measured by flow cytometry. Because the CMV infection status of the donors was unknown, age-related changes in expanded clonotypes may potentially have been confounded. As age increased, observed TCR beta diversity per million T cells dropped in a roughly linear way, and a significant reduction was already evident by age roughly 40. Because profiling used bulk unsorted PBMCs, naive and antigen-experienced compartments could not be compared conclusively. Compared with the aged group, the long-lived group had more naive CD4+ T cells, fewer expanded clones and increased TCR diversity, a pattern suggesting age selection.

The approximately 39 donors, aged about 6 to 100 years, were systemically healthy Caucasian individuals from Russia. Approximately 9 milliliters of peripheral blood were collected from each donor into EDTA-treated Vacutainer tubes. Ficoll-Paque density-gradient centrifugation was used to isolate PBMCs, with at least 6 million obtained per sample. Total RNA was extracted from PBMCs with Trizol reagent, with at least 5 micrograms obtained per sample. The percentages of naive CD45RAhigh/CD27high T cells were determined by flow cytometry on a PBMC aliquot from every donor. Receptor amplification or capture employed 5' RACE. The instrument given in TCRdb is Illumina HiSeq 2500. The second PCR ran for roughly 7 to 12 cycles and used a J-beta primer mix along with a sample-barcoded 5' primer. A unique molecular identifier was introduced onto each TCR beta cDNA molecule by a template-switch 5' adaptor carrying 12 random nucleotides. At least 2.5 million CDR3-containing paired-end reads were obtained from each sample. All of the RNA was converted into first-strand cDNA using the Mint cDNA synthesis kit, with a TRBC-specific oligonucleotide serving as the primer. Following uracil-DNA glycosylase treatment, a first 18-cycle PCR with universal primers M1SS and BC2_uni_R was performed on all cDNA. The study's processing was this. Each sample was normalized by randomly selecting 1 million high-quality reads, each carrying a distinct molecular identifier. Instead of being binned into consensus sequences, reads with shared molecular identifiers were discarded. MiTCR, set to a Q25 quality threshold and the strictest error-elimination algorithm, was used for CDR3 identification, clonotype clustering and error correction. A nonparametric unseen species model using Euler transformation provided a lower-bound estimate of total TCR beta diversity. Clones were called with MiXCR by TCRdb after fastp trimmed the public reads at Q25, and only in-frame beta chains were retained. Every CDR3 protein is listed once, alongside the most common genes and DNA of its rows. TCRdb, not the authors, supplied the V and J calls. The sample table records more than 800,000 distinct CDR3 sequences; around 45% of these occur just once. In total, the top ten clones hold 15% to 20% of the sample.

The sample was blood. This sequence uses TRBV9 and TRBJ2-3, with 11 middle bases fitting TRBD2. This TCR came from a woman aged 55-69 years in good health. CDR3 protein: CASSAGTSGSRFDTQYF. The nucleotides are TGTGCCAGCAGCGCGGGAACTAGCGGGAGCCGGTTCGATACGCAGTATTTT.